This TCR beta chain was identified during a study of cytotoxic CD8 clonotypes in ibrutinib-treated CLL. Trimming pared 1 base from V and 5 bases from J, leaving 8 bases between. Germline CDR1 is MNHNS and CDR2 is SASEGT. The CDR3 runs 14 residues. This clone appeared a few times. The antigen remains undetermined. Measured with immunoSEQ multiplex PCR; TCRdb has only the in-frame clones, and not every one. This table holds approximately 12,000 clones, approximately 67% found once. Findings and caveats of the study: Progressing and sustained-remission patients had different sampling times. Public clonotypes, an uncommon group, contracted or remained stable on treatment. Clonality increased with ibrutinib response but returned toward baseline at progression. Clonality correlated strongly with circulating CD8+ T cells and exceeded age-matched healthy donors at baseline.

The receptor comes from a human donor with chronic lymphocytic leukemia. This specimen consisted of PBMCs, obtained before ibrutinib treatment. This rearrangement joins TRBV6-1 to TRBJ2-2; D ambiguous. For the CDR3, the DNA is TGTGCCAGCAGTGAAGAGGTAGAAACCGGGGAGCTGTTTTTT. It translates to CASSEEVETGELFF.